A single sample gave rise to the 23 T cell receptor beta chains below, sequenced in a study of blood T cells in healthy people across ages. Alongside a J-beta primer mix, a sample-barcoded 5' primer served in a second PCR lasting roughly 6 to 11 cycles. TCRdb passed the 5' RACE reads through MiXCR, listing each CDR3 protein once. The data hold about 800,000 distinct CDR3 sequences, with 20% to 25% observed a single time. These data were also filed under a second study, of T cells of mothers and their children.

The sample taken for sequencing was blood. Receptor source: a boy aged 5-17 years in good health.

The V and J genes are TRBV27 and TRBJ1-5; D unresolved. CDR1 and CDR2 (germline): MNHEY, SMNVEV (reference sequence). The CDR3 has 13 amino acids. Between the trimmed V and J ends, which lost 0 bases and 6 bases, there was a span of 6 bases. CDR3 in amino acids: CASSLSEAQPQHF. CDR3 DNA sequence: TGTGCCAGCAGTTTATCGGAGGCTCAGCCCCAGCATTTT.

This clonotype was picked up a small number of times. The chain uses TRBV29-1 and TRBJ2-2; 12 bases agree with TRBD2. From germline, CDR1 is SQVTM and CDR2 ANQGSEA. After removal of 3 bases from V and 1 base from J, the junction contained 3 bases not matched to a gene. The CDR3 sequence is 16 residues long. The CDR3 coding sequence is TGCAGCGTTGAGACTAGCGGGAGAGGGAACACCGGGGAGCTGTTTTTT. This translates into CSVETSGRGNTGELFF.

The chain employs TRBV20-1 and TRBJ2-3, with a possible D match to TRBD2 (6 bases). Germline V gene data show CDR1 as DFQATT and CDR2 as SNEGSKA (reference sequence). The V and J ends lost 0 bases and 0 bases respectively, with 13 bases between them. The CDR3 runs to 16 residues. The CDR3 sequence is CSARDHFGTSTDTQYF. CDR3 DNA sequence: TGCAGTGCTAGAGACCATTTCGGGACTAGCACAGATACGCAGTATTTT.

The chain employs TRBV4-1 and TRBJ2-3; D gene uncertain. CDR3 size: 13 residues. CDR1 is MGHRA, CDR2 YSYEKL, per germline. Trimming removed 2 bases at V and 1 base at J, with 4 bases between. The CDR3 here is CASSQWGTDTQYF. The CDR3 DNA follows: TGCGCCAGCAGCCAATGGGGCACAGATACGCAGTATTTT.

This clonotype was counted between two and nine times. This chain links TRBV28 with TRBJ2-7, with D unclear. V lost 2 bases and J 7 bases, leaving 6 bases between the germline ends. Germline CDR1 is MDHEN and CDR2 is SYDVKM. The CDR3 is 11 amino acids. DNA of the CDR3: TGTGCCAGCAGTTTACTGGAAGAGCAGTACTTC. This gives the protein CASSLLEEQYF.

The chain is built from TRBV7-8 and TRBJ2-3, with D unclear. Trimming cost V 5 bases and J 1 base, with 13 bases left between them. The CDR3 runs to 15 residues. Germline CDR1 and CDR2: SGHVS and FQNEAQ. The CDR3 region has the DNA TGTGCCAGCAGCCAATACCACGTGGGCACAGATACGCAGTATTTT. Protein: CASSQYHVGTDTQYF.

Written as DNA, the CDR3 is TGTGCCAGCTCACCAGGTAGCGGTGCCTACAATGAGCAGTTCTTC. Encoded protein: CASSPGSGAYNEQFF. This chain joins TRBV18 and TRBJ2-1; tentatively, D is TRBD2 (6 bases). The germline V gene encodes CDR1 KGHSH and CDR2 LQKENI. V was pared by 2 bases and J by 2 bases, with 10 bases between. This CDR3 region has 15 residues.

The chain couples TRBV7-9 to TRBJ1-1; no clear D gene. In germline, CDR1 is SEHNR, CDR2 FQNEAQ (reference sequence). The CDR3 contains 16 residues. Trimming took off 4 bases at V and 4 bases at J, with 19 bases between the two ends. The CDR3 here is CASSSDLGPGTTEAFF. CDR3 nucleotides: TGTGCCAGCAGCTCGGACCTCGGACCCGGAACCACTGAAGCTTTCTTT.

The chain is built from TRBV7-9 and TRBJ2-2; no reliable D call. The CDR3 spans 16 residues. The V and J ends lost 0 bases and 1 base respectively, with 9 bases between them. Germline CDR1 is SEHNR and CDR2 is FQNEAQ (reference sequence). The CDR3 reads CASSLAESRNTGELFF. The CDR3, as DNA: TGTGCCAGCAGCTTAGCTGAGAGCAGGAACACCGGGGAGCTGTTTTTT.

Here the CDR3 reads CASSSGILYGYTF. The CDR3 DNA reads TGTGCCAGTAGTAGTGGGATCCTCTATGGCTACACCTTC. The V gene is TRBV19, the J gene TRBJ1-2; D is undetermined. Germline V CDR1 and CDR2: LNHDA, SQIVND (reference sequence). Trimming took off 4 bases at V and 4 bases at J, with 10 bases between the two ends. This CDR3 comprises 13 residues.

V and J are TRBV19 and TRBJ2-1; 11 bases match TRBD1. The germline gives CDR1 LNHDA, CDR2 SQIVND (reference sequence). CDR3 length equals 18 residues. J was trimmed by 4 bases and V by 7 bases; bases with no gene match: 15. The CDR3 DNA reads as TGTGCCAGTACTATCGGACAGGGGGCTTCCATACCTTACAATGAGCAGTTCTTC. It encodes CASTIGQGASIPYNEQFF.

This clonotype has just a few counts. The V and J genes are TRBV7-9 and TRBJ2-3; 10 bases agree with TRBD1. The CDR3 runs 16 residues. The J segment lost 6 bases and the V segment lost 5 bases, leaving 11 bases of the junction unmatched. In germline, CDR1 is SEHNR, CDR2 FQNEAQ (reference sequence). The CDR3 nucleotides are TGTGCCAGCAGCCGTTCGGGACAGGGGTTTCAGGATACGCAGTATTTT. It yields the protein CASSRSGQGFQDTQYF.

The table lists this clonotype with a few counts. The gene calls are TRBV10-3 and TRBJ2-5; D is perhaps TRBD1 (6 bases). Germline V lookup: CDR1 ENHRY, CDR2 SYGVKD. V lost 2 bases, J lost 4 bases, and 11 bases lay in between. The CDR3 spans 14 residues. CDR3 DNA: TGTGCCATCAGTGAGGCGGTGGGGGCAGAGACCCAGTACTTC. This gives the protein CAISEAVGAETQYF.

The sample holds a few counts of this clonotype. V gene TRBV19 combines with J gene TRBJ1-5; D perhaps matches TRBD1 (6 bases). The CDR3 has 14 residues. Trimming shortened V by 6 bases and J by 7 bases, and 16 bases separated the two germline ends. The germline V gene encodes CDR1 LNHDA and CDR2 SQIVND (reference sequence). CDR3 protein: CASSAGAAGQPQHF. Here the CDR3 DNA reads TGTGCCAGTAGCGCGGGGGCGGCGGGCCAGCCCCAGCATTTT.

Only a few counts were recorded for this clonotype. The genes are TRBV2 and TRBJ2-2; D perhaps matches TRBD2 (6 bases). V lost 2 bases and J lost 7, with 14 bases in between. The CDR3 totals 15 residues. Germline CDR1 reads SNHLY; CDR2 reads FYNNEI. The CDR3 nucleotides are TGTGCCAGCAGTGAATACAGCATCGGGAGCGGGGAGCTGTTTTTT. Its protein product is CASSEYSIGSGELFF.

The chain has TRBV28 and TRBJ1-5; TRBD1 matches 8 bases. V was clipped by 2 bases and J by 2 bases; unmatched bases: 2. CDR3 size: 15 residues. Germline V CDR1 and CDR2: MDHEN, SYDVKM. The CDR3 bases are TGTGCCAGCAGTTTAATACAGGGGGGCAATCAGCCCCAGCATTTT. Amino acids: CASSLIQGGNQPQHF.

V is TRBV5-5 and J is TRBJ2-7; TRBD1 is a possible D gene (6 bases). The V end lost 4 bases, the J end lost 4 bases, and 18 bases lay between the germline ends. This CDR3 spans 15 amino acids. CDR1 and CDR2 from the germline V gene are SGHKS and YYEKEE (reference sequence). CDR3: CASSTRDTGIYEQYF. As DNA, the CDR3 is TGTGCCAGCAGCACCCGGGACACTGGGATTTACGAGCAGTACTTC.

The chain recombines TRBV12-5 with TRBJ2-7, with 14 bases fitting TRBD2. The end of the DNA fits TRBJ2-1 better, so the J call may be wrong. Germline V gives CDR1 LGHNT, CDR2 FRNRAP. This CDR3 is built from 15 residues. The CDR3 loop is CASGPGLAGVREQFF. In nucleotides, the CDR3 is TGTGCTAGTGGCCCGGGACTAGCGGGAGTTCGTGAGCAGTTCTTC.

The rearrangement uses TRBV4-1 and TRBJ1-4, with D possibly being TRBD1 (6 bases). The CDR3 is made up of 15 amino acids. Germline V gene data show CDR1 as MGHRA and CDR2 as YSYEKL. With 1 base removed from V and 5 bases from J, the gap between germline ends came to 11 bases. This chain's CDR3 is CASSQGGDTNEKLFF. In DNA, the CDR3 is TGCGCCAGCAGCCAAGGAGGGGACACAAATGAAAAACTGTTTTTT.

The rearrangement links TRBV4-3 to TRBJ1-6; a weak D match, TRBD1 (5 bases). CDR1 LGHNA and CDR2 YSLEER come from the germline V gene. The CDR3 sequence is 15 residues long. V was pared by 4 bases and J by 9 bases, with 16 bases between. The CDR3 here is CASSLRQGGGSPLHF. The CDR3 nucleotides read TGCGCCAGCAGCCTCCGTCAGGGAGGAGGTTCACCCCTCCACTTT.

This clonotype occurred a few times. The J gene is TRBJ2-2, the V gene TRBV4-3; D may be TRBD2 (5 bases). Germline CDR1 reads LGHNA; CDR2 reads YSLEER. Trimming stripped 0 bases from V and 6 bases from J, with 8 bases between. This CDR3 has 14 residues. CDR3 in amino acids: CASSQERASGELFF. CDR3 nucleotides: TGCGCCAGCAGCCAAGAGCGGGCATCCGGGGAGCTGTTTTTT.

This chain connects TRBV5-1 to TRBJ2-1; 7 positions match TRBD1. The CDR3 sequence is 14 residues long. Germline CDR1 reads SGHRS; CDR2 reads YFSETQ. The V and J ends lost 5 bases and 7 bases, in that order; junction bases with no gene match: 9. CDR3 in DNA: TGCGCCAGCAGTTTCGGACAGGATCGAAATGAGCAGTTCTTC. Protein product: CASSFGQDRNEQFF.

V usage is TRBV4-2 and J usage is TRBJ2-7; 8 nucleotides agree with TRBD2. Germline V gene sequence: CDR1 LGHNA, CDR2 YNFKEQ. The CDR3 sequence is 15 residues long. J was trimmed by 7 bases and V by 2 bases; bases with no gene match: 10. The CDR3 region has the DNA TGTGCCAGCAGCCAAACAGCGGGAGACTCGTTAGAGCAGTACTTC. Amino acid sequence: CASSQTAGDSLEQYF.